The rows below give T cell receptor beta chains drawn from one sample of a study of blood T cell repertoires in COVID-19. Some clones are missing from TCRdb's copy, which holds only in-frame ones; the method was immunoSEQ multiplex PCR. The table records fewer than 130,000 clones, around nine tenths of them present only once. The sequenced sample was peripheral blood. These receptors came from a human donor in a cohort sampled during active COVID-19. Both conserved end residues are part of each CDR3. The order of the fields is V gene, D gene, clone size, J gene, CDR3 protein, CDR3 DNA. D genes are given only for firm matches. Clone size is given for some rows only: seen once, a few or many times, or a class if the clone is expanded.

V gene: TRBV5-6
D gene: NA
clone size: NA
J gene: TRBJ2-5
CDR3 protein: CASSLASTGPQGTQYF
CDR3 DNA: TGTGCCAGCAGCTTGGCGTCTACAGGCCCGCAGGGGACCCAGTACTTC

V gene: TRBV13
D gene: TRBD1
clone size: NA
J gene: TRBJ1-2
CDR3 protein: CASSLNRGQPFF
CDR3 DNA: TGTGCCAGCAGCTTAAATCGGGGACAGCCCTTCTTC

V gene: TRBV6-6
D gene: NA
clone size: NA
J gene: TRBJ2-2
CDR3 protein: CASSYSSGWGPGELFF
CDR3 DNA: TGTGCCAGCAGTTACTCTAGCGGGTGGGGGCCCGGGGAGCTGTTTTTT

V gene: TRBV6-2/TRBV6-3
D gene: TRBD2
clone size: once
J gene: TRBJ2-7
CDR3 protein: CASSSRGASGGDYEQYF
CDR3 DNA: TGTGCCAGCAGTTCCCGGGGGGCTAGCGGGGGCGACTACGAGCAGTACTTC

V gene: TRBV5-8
D gene: NA
clone size: once
J gene: TRBJ2-2
CDR3 protein: CASSSLAIANTGELFF
CDR3 DNA: TGTGCCAGCAGCTCCCTAGCGATTGCGAACACCGGGGAGCTGTTTTTT

V gene: TRBV6-5
D gene: NA
clone size: NA
J gene: TRBJ1-2
CDR3 protein: CASSRTGPHNYGYTF
CDR3 DNA: TGTGCCAGCAGTCGAACAGGGCCACATAACTATGGCTACACCTTC

V gene: TRBV19
D gene: TRBD1
clone size: NA
J gene: TRBJ2-2
CDR3 protein: CARHWTGRNTGELFF
CDR3 DNA: TGTGCCAGACATTGGACAGGCCGGAACACCGGGGAGCTGTTTTTT

V gene: TRBV19
D gene: TRBD1
clone size: NA
J gene: TRBJ1-5
CDR3 protein: CASSGDRNQPQHF
CDR3 DNA: TGTGCCAGTAGTGGGGACAGGAATCAGCCCCAGCATTTT

V gene: TRBV7-3
D gene: TRBD2
clone size: NA
J gene: TRBJ2-1
CDR3 protein: CASSLRREGYNEQFF
CDR3 DNA: TGTGCCAGCAGCTTAAGGCGGGAGGGGTACAATGAGCAGTTCTTC

V gene: TRBV30
D gene: TRBD1
clone size: NA
J gene: TRBJ1-2
CDR3 protein: CAWRRGPGYGYTF
CDR3 DNA: TGTGCCTGGAGAAGGGGGCCTGGCTATGGCTACACCTTC

V gene: TRBV7-9
D gene: TRBD2
clone size: NA
J gene: TRBJ2-3
CDR3 protein: CASSLATSGGASDTDTQYF
CDR3 DNA: TGTGCCAGCAGCTTAGCGACTAGCGGGGGGGCCTCGGACACAGATACGCAGTATTTT

V gene: TRBV19
D gene: TRBD1
clone size: NA
J gene: TRBJ2-2
CDR3 protein: CASRGTGRGTGELFF
CDR3 DNA: TGTGCCAGTAGGGGGACAGGGAGAGGCACCGGGGAGCTGTTTTTT

V gene: TRBV4-1
D gene: NA
clone size: NA
J gene: TRBJ2-5
CDR3 protein: CASSPQLVRETQYF
CDR3 DNA: TGCGCCAGCAGCCCGCAATTAGTCAGGGAGACCCAGTACTTC

V gene: TRBV6-4
D gene: NA
clone size: NA
J gene: TRBJ2-5
CDR3 protein: CASSGSRDETQYF
CDR3 DNA: TGTGCCAGCAGTGGTAGCCGGGATGAGACCCAGTACTTC

V gene: TRBV5-1
D gene: TRBD1
clone size: NA
J gene: TRBJ1-4
CDR3 protein: CASTPKGGTGNEKLFF
CDR3 DNA: TGCGCCAGCACCCCCAAGGGGGGGACAGGGAATGAAAAACTGTTTTTT

V gene: TRBV11-2
D gene: NA
clone size: NA
J gene: TRBJ1-1
CDR3 protein: CASTAVRGEAFF
CDR3 DNA: TGTGCCAGCACCGCTGTCCGGGGTGAAGCTTTCTTT

V gene: TRBV30
D gene: TRBD1
clone size: once
J gene: TRBJ1-3
CDR3 protein: CASTGGAGNTIYF
CDR3 DNA: TGTGCCTCTACAGGGGGCGCGGGAAACACCATATATTTT

V gene: TRBV4-3
D gene: NA
clone size: NA
J gene: TRBJ2-5
CDR3 protein: CASSQEGGETQYF
CDR3 DNA: TGCGCCAGCAGCCAAGAGGGGGGAGAGACCCAGTACTTC

V gene: TRBV5-1
D gene: TRBD1
clone size: NA
J gene: TRBJ2-7
CDR3 protein: CASSGGTGTYEQYF
CDR3 DNA: TGCGCCAGCAGCGGGGGGACAGGAACCTACGAGCAGTACTTC

V gene: TRBV18
D gene: TRBD1
clone size: few
J gene: TRBJ2-7
CDR3 protein: CASSEGQGAGYEQYF
CDR3 DNA: TGTGCCAGCTCAGAGGGACAGGGGGCAGGCTACGAGCAGTACTTC

V gene: TRBV9
D gene: TRBD2
clone size: NA
J gene: TRBJ2-7
CDR3 protein: CASSPRTSGSSHEQYF
CDR3 DNA: TGTGCCAGCAGCCCCAGGACTAGCGGGAGCTCTCACGAGCAGTACTTC

V gene: TRBV2
D gene: NA
clone size: NA
J gene: TRBJ1-3
CDR3 protein: CASSLPAGNSGNTIYF
CDR3 DNA: TGTGCCAGCAGTCTCCCCGCAGGGAACTCTGGAAACACCATATATTTT

V gene: TRBV30
D gene: NA
clone size: NA
J gene: TRBJ2-6
CDR3 protein: CAWTHDWVSGANVLTF
CDR3 DNA: TGTGCCTGGACCCATGACTGGGTTTCTGGGGCCAACGTCCTGACTTTC

V gene: TRBV4-3
D gene: NA
clone size: NA
J gene: TRBJ2-4
CDR3 protein: CASSQVAADLAKNIQYF
CDR3 DNA: TGCGCCAGCAGCCAAGTAGCCGCTGACCTAGCCAAAAACATTCAGTACTTC

V gene: TRBV19
D gene: TRBD2
clone size: NA
J gene: TRBJ2-7
CDR3 protein: CASSTREGFYEQYF
CDR3 DNA: TGTGCCAGTAGCACGCGGGAGGGATTCTACGAGCAGTACTTC

V gene: TRBV11-1
D gene: TRBD2
clone size: NA
J gene: TRBJ2-1
CDR3 protein: CASSPGVAGGRQFF
CDR3 DNA: TGTGCCAGCAGCCCCGGGGTAGCGGGAGGGAGACAGTTCTTC

V gene: TRBV7-2
D gene: TRBD2
clone size: NA
J gene: TRBJ2-1
CDR3 protein: CASSLGRGRSNEQFF
CDR3 DNA: TGTGCCAGCAGCTTAGGACGCGGGAGGAGCAATGAGCAGTTCTTC

V gene: TRBV4-3
D gene: NA
clone size: NA
J gene: TRBJ2-2
CDR3 protein: CASSLDGRKTGELFF
CDR3 DNA: TGCGCCAGCAGCCTGGACGGGAGAAAAACCGGGGAGCTGTTTTTT

V gene: TRBV9
D gene: TRBD2
clone size: NA
J gene: TRBJ2-1
CDR3 protein: CASSPLAGGSYNEQFF
CDR3 DNA: TGTGCCAGCAGCCCCCTGGCGGGGGGGTCCTACAATGAGCAGTTCTTC

V gene: TRBV7-3
D gene: TRBD2
clone size: NA
J gene: TRBJ2-2
CDR3 protein: CASSAQLAGGPSGELFF
CDR3 DNA: TGTGCCAGCAGCGCCCAACTAGCGGGAGGGCCAAGCGGGGAGCTGTTTTTT

V gene: TRBV19
D gene: TRBD2
clone size: NA
J gene: TRBJ2-3
CDR3 protein: CASSMGLAVVDTQYF
CDR3 DNA: TGTGCCAGTAGTATGGGTCTAGCGGTGGTAGATACGCAGTATTTT

V gene: TRBV6-5
D gene: TRBD1
clone size: NA
J gene: TRBJ1-6
CDR3 protein: CASSSNLGTANSPLHF
CDR3 DNA: TGTGCCAGCAGTTCGAATCTGGGGACAGCTAATTCACCCCTCCACTTT

V gene: TRBV11-2
D gene: NA
clone size: once
J gene: TRBJ1-1
CDR3 protein: CASSPRGRGSEAFF
CDR3 DNA: TGTGCCAGCAGCCCCCGTGGCAGGGGATCTGAAGCTTTCTTT

V gene: TRBV28
D gene: NA
clone size: NA
J gene: TRBJ2-1
CDR3 protein: CASASPNLQFF
CDR3 DNA: TGTGCCAGCGCGTCCCCTAATTTGCAGTTCTTC

V gene: TRBV5-4
D gene: NA
clone size: NA
J gene: TRBJ1-1
CDR3 protein: CASSPTSLRGGTEAFF
CDR3 DNA: TGTGCCAGCAGCCCAACTTCCCTACGGGGAGGCACTGAAGCTTTCTTT

V gene: TRBV18
D gene: NA
clone size: NA
J gene: TRBJ2-7
CDR3 protein: CASSPRGGGVYEQYF
CDR3 DNA: TGTGCCAGCTCACCCCGCGGAGGGGGGGTATACGAGCAGTACTTC

V gene: TRBV4-1
D gene: TRBD1
clone size: NA
J gene: TRBJ1-2
CDR3 protein: CASSHEDRVRIGYTF
CDR3 DNA: TGCGCCAGCAGCCACGAGGACAGGGTTAGAATTGGCTACACCTTC

V gene: TRBV30
D gene: NA
clone size: NA
J gene: TRBJ1-6
CDR3 protein: CAWRAGIGTGPYSPLHF
CDR3 DNA: TGTGCCTGGAGAGCGGGGATAGGAACAGGGCCTTATTCACCCCTCCACTTT

V gene: TRBV7-2
D gene: TRBD2
clone size: NA
J gene: TRBJ2-7
CDR3 protein: CASSEFSGSSQRHEQYF
CDR3 DNA: TGTGCCAGCAGTGAGTTTAGCGGGAGTTCCCAGAGGCACGAGCAGTACTTC

V gene: TRBV10-3
D gene: NA
clone size: NA
J gene: TRBJ2-5
CDR3 protein: CAISDRQQETQYF
CDR3 DNA: TGTGCCATCAGTGACAGGCAACAAGAGACCCAGTACTTC

V gene: TRBV25-1
D gene: NA
clone size: NA
J gene: TRBJ2-7
CDR3 protein: CASSPSHLDRSYEQYF
CDR3 DNA: TGTGCCAGCAGTCCCTCCCACCTAGACAGGAGCTACGAGCAGTACTTC

V gene: TRBV28
D gene: TRBD1
clone size: few
J gene: TRBJ1-2
CDR3 protein: CASSSGQERYGYTF
CDR3 DNA: TGTGCCAGCAGTTCGGGACAGGAACGCTATGGCTACACCTTC

V gene: TRBV25-1
D gene: TRBD2
clone size: NA
J gene: TRBJ2-3
CDR3 protein: CASSATVRGGRAYTQYF
CDR3 DNA: TGTGCCAGCAGTGCCACTGTGAGGGGCGGGAGGGCCTATACGCAGTATTTT

V gene: TRBV28
D gene: TRBD1
clone size: NA
J gene: TRBJ2-1
CDR3 protein: CASSFGDRDFNEQFF
CDR3 DNA: TGTGCCAGCAGTTTTGGGGACAGGGACTTCAATGAGCAGTTCTTC

V gene: TRBV4-3
D gene: TRBD2
clone size: NA
J gene: TRBJ2-2
CDR3 protein: CASSQGLARSSGELFF
CDR3 DNA: TGCGCCAGCAGCCAAGGACTAGCTAGGTCCAGCGGGGAGCTGTTTTTT

V gene: TRBV27
D gene: TRBD2
clone size: NA
J gene: TRBJ2-1
CDR3 protein: CASRPGLGIDHEQFF
CDR3 DNA: TGTGCCAGCAGACCCGGACTAGGGATTGATCATGAGCAGTTCTTC

V gene: TRBV10-2
D gene: TRBD1
clone size: few
J gene: TRBJ1-2
CDR3 protein: CASSESAGGYGYTF
CDR3 DNA: TGCGCCAGCAGTGAGTCGGCAGGGGGCTATGGCTACACCTTC

V gene: TRBV6-2/TRBV6-3
D gene: NA
clone size: once
J gene: TRBJ2-1
CDR3 protein: CASSPGTRTLYNEQFF
CDR3 DNA: TGTGCCAGCAGCCCCGGGACTCGCACCCTCTACAATGAGCAGTTCTTC

V gene: TRBV19
D gene: NA
clone size: NA
J gene: TRBJ1-1
CDR3 protein: CASSRDILNTEAFF
CDR3 DNA: TGTGCCAGTAGTCGGGACATACTGAACACTGAAGCTTTCTTT

V gene: TRBV28
D gene: NA
clone size: NA
J gene: TRBJ2-7
CDR3 protein: CASRRATGEQYF
CDR3 DNA: TGTGCCAGCAGGAGGGCGACGGGGGAGCAGTACTTC

V gene: TRBV4-1
D gene: TRBD1
clone size: few
J gene: TRBJ2-2
CDR3 protein: CASSQDLTGRGLFTGELFF
CDR3 DNA: TGCGCCAGCAGCCAAGATCTTACGGGCAGGGGGCTCTTTACCGGGGAGCTGTTTTTT

V gene: TRBV10-3
D gene: TRBD1
clone size: NA
J gene: TRBJ1-1
CDR3 protein: CAISPGGAGTEAFF
CDR3 DNA: TGTGCCATCAGCCCAGGGGGCGCAGGGACTGAAGCTTTCTTT

V gene: TRBV28
D gene: TRBD1
clone size: NA
J gene: TRBJ2-7
CDR3 protein: CASSLYRGQGTYEQYF
CDR3 DNA: TGTGCCAGCAGTTTGTATCGAGGACAGGGGACCTACGAGCAGTACTTC

V gene: TRBV10-3
D gene: NA
clone size: NA
J gene: TRBJ2-3
CDR3 protein: CAISVIKEVTYTDTQYF
CDR3 DNA: TGTGCCATCAGTGTAATAAAAGAGGTGACCTACACAGATACGCAGTATTTT

V gene: TRBV5-5
D gene: NA
clone size: NA
J gene: TRBJ2-2
CDR3 protein: CASSLGQSNSGELFF
CDR3 DNA: TGTGCCAGCAGCTTGGGACAGTCGAATTCCGGGGAGCTGTTTTTT